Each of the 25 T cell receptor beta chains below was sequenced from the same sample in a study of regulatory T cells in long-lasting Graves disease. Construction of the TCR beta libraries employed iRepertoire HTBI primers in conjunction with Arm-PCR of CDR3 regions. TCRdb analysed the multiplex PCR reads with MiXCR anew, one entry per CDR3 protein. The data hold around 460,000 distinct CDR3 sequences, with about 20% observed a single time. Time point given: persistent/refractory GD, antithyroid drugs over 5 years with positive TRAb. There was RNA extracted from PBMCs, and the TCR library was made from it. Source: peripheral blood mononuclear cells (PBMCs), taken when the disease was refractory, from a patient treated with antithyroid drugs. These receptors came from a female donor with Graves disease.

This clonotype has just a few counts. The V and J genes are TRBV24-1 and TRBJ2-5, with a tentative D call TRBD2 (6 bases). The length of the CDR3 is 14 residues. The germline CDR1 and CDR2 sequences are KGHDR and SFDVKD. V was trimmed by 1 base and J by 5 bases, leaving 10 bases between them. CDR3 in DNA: TGTGCCACCAGTGATTTAGCGGGCGGGGAGACCCAGTACTTC. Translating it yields CATSDLAGGETQYF.

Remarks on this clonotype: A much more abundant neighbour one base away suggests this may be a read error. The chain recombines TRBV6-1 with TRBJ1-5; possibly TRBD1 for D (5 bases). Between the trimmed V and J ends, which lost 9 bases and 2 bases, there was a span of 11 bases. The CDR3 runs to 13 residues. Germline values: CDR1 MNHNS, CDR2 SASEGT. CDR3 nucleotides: TGTGCCAGTTGGAGGGACGGCAATCAGCCCCAGCATTTT. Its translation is CASWRDGNQPQHF.

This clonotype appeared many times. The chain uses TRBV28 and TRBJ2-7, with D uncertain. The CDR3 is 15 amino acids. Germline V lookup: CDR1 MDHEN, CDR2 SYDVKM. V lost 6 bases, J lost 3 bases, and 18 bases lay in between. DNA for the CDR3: TGTGCCAGCAGGGGCGGTAGCCTGGGATACTACGAGCAGTACTTC. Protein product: CASRGGSLGYYEQYF.

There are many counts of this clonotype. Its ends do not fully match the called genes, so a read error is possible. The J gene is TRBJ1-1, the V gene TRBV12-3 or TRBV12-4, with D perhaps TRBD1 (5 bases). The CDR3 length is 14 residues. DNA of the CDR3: TGTGCCAGCAGCTTAGAGTCAGGGTTCACTGAAGCTTTCTTT. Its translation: CASSLESGFTEAFF.

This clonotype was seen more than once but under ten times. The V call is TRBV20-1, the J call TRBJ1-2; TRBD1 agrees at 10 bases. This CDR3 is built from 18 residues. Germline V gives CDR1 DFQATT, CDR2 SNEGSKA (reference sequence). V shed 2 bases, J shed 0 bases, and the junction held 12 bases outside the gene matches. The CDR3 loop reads CSARPGPGQGLSNYGYTF. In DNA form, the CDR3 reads TGCAGTGCTAGACCTGGGCCGGGACAGGGGCTATCTAACTATGGCTACACCTTC.

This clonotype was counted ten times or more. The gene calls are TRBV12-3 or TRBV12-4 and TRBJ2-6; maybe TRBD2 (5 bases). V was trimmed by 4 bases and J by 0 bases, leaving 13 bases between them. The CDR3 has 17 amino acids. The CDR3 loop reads CASSWKGEGSGANVLTF. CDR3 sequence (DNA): TGTGCCAGCAGTTGGAAAGGTGAGGGCTCTGGGGCCAACGTCCTGACTTTC.

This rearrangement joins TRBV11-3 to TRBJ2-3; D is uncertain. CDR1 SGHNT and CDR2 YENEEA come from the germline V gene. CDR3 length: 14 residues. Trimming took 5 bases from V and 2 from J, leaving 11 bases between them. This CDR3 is CASSLIATTDTQYF. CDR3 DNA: TGTGCCAGCAGCCTCATAGCTACCACAGATACGCAGTATTTT. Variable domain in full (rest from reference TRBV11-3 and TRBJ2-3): EAGVVQSPRYKIIEKKQPVAFWCNPISGHNTLYWYLQNLGQGPELLIRYENEEAVDDSQLPKDRFSAERLKGVDSTLKIQPAELGDSAVYLCASSLIATTDTQYFGPGTRLTVL.

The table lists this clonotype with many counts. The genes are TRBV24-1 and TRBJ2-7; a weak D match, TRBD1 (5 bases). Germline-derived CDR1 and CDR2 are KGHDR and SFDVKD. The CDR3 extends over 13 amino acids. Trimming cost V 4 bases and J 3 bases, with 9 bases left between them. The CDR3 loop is CATSEGRDYEQYF. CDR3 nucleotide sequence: TGTGCCACCAGTGAAGGCAGGGACTACGAGCAGTACTTC.

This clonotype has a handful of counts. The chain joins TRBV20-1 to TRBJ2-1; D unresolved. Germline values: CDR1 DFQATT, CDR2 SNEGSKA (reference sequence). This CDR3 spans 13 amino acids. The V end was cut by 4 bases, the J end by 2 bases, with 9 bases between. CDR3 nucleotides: TGCAGTGCTATCGTTGGTCCCTACAATGAGCAGTTCTTC. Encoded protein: CSAIVGPYNEQFF.

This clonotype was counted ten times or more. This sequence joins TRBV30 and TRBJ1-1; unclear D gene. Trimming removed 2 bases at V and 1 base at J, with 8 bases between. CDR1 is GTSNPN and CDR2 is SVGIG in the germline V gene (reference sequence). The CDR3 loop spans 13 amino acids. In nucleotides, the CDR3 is TGTGCCTGGAGTAGTAAGCAGAACACTGAAGCTTTCTTT. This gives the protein CAWSSKQNTEAFF.

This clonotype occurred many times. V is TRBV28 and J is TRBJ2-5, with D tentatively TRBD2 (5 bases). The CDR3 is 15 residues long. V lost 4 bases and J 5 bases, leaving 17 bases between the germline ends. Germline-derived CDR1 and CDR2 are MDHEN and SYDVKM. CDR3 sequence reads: CASSSFGVIRETQYF. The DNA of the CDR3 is TGTGCCAGCAGTTCGTTCGGGGTGATCAGGGAGACCCAGTACTTC.

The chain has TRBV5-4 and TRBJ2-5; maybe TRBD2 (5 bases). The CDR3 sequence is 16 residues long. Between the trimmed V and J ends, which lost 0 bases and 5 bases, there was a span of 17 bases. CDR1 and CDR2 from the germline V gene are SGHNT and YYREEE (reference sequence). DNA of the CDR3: TGTGCCAGCAGCTTGGCGCTCATTGGTTCGGGGGAGACCCAGTACTTC. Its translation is CASSLALIGSGETQYF.

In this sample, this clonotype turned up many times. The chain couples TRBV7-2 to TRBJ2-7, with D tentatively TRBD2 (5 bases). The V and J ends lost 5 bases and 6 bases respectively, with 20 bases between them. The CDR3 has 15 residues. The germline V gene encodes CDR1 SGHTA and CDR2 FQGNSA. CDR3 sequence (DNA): TGTGCCAGCAGCACACGTGGGAGTCACGTAGCCGAGCAGTACTTC. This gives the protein CASSTRGSHVAEQYF.

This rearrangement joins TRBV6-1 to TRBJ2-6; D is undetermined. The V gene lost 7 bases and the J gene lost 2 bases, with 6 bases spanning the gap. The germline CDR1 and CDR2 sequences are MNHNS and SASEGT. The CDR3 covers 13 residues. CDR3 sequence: CASIRAGANVLTF. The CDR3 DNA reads TGTGCCAGCATAAGGGCTGGGGCCAACGTCCTGACTTTC.

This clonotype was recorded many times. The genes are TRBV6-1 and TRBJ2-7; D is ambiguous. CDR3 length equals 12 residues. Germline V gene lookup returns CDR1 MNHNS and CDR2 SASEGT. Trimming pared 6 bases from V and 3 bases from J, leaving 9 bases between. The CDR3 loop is CASSHDGYEQYF. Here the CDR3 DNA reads TGTGCCAGCAGCCACGACGGCTACGAGCAGTACTTC.

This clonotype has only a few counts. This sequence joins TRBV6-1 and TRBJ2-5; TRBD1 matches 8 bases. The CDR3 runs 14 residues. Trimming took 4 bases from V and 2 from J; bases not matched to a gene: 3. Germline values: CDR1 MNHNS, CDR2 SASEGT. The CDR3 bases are TGTGCCAGCAGTGGAACAGGGGGACAAGAGACCCAGTACTTC. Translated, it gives CASSGTGGQETQYF.

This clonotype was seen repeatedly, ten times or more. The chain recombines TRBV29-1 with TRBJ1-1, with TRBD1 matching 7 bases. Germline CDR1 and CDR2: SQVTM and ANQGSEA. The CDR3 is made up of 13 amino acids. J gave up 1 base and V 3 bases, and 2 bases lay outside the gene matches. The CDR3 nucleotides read TGCAGCGTTGAGGGACAGAGGAACACTGAAGCTTTCTTT. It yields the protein CSVEGQRNTEAFF. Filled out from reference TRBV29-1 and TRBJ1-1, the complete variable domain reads SAVISQKPSRDICQRGTSLTIQCQVDSQVTMMFWYRQQPGQSLTLIATANQGSEATYESGFVIDKFPISRPNLTFSTLTVSNMSPEDSSIYLCSVEGQRNTEAFFGQGTRLTVV.

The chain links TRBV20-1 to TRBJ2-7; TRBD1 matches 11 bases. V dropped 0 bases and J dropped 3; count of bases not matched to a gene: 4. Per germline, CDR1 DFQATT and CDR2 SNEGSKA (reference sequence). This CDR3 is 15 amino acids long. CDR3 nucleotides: TGCAGTGCTAGAGATCGGACAGGGGGCATCTACGAGCAGTACTTC. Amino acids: CSARDRTGGIYEQYF.

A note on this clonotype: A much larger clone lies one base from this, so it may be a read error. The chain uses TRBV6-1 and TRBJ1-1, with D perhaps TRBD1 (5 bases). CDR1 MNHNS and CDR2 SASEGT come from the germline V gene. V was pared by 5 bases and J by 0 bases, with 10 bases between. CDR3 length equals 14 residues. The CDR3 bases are TGTGCCAGCAGTAAGGGGACCATGAACACTGAAGCTTTCTTT. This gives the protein CASSKGTMNTEAFF.

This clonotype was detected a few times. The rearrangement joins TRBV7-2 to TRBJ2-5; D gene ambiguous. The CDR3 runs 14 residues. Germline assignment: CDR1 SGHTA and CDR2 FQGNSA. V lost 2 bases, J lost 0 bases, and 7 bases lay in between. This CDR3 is CASSLNQNQETQYF. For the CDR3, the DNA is TGTGCCAGCAGCTTAAACCAGAACCAAGAGACCCAGTACTTC.

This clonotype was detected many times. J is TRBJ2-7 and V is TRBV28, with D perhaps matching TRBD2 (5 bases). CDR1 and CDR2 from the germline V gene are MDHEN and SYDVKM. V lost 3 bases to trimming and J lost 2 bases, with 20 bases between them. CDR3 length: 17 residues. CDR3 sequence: CASSLGRRESATYEQYF. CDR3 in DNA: TGTGCCAGCAGTTTGGGGAGAAGGGAGTCGGCTACCTACGAGCAGTACTTC.

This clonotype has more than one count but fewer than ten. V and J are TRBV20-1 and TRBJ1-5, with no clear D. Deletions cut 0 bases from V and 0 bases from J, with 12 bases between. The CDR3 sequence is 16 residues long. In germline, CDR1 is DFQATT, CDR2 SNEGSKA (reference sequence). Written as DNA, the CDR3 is TGCAGTGCTAGAGATCTCTTGGCGGGTAGCAATCAGCCCCAGCATTTT. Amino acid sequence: CSARDLLAGSNQPQHF.

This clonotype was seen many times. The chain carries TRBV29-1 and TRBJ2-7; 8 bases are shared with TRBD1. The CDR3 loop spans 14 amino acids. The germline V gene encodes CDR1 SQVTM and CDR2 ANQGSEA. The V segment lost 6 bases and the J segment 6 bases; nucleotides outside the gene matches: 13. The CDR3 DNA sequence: TGCAGCGTCGAGATGACAGGGGTCTCTCGCGAGCAGTACTTC. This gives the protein CSVEMTGVSREQYF.

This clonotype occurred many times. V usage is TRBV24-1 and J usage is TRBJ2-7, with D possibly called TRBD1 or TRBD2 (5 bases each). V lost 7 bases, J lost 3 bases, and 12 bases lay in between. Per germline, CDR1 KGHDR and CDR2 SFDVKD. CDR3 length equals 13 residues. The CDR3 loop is CATSLGDFYEQYF. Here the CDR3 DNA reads TGTGCCACCAGCCTGGGGGATTTCTACGAGCAGTACTTC.

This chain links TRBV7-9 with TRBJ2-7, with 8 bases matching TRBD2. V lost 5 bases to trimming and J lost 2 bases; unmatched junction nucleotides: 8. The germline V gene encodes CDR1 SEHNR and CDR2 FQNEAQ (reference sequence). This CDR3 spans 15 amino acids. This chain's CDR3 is CASSKEREPPYEQYF. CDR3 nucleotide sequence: TGTGCCAGCAGCAAAGAGCGGGAGCCCCCCTACGAGCAGTACTTC.